A selection of T cell receptor beta chains follows, all from one sample in a study of T cell responses to AZD1222 COVID-19 vaccine. Clones were sequenced by immunoSEQ multiplex PCR, and TCRdb holds only the in-frame ones, with some missing. This table has 120,000 or so clones, roughly nine tenths appearing once. The sequencing used peripheral blood, collected on day 0 of AZD1222 vaccination. The receptors come from an adult in good health. CDR3s include the opening cysteine and the closing phenylalanine or tryptophan. A D gene is named only where the DNA matches it firmly. Only part of the rows carry a size: once, few, many, or a class if the clone is expanded.

-,TRBV30,TRBJ2-1,-,CAWSSGRGWNKQFF,TGTGCCTGGAGTTCCGGGAGAGGGTGGAATAAGCAGTTCTTC
-,TRBV7-9,TRBJ1-1,-,CASSPRNTEAFF,TGTGCCAGCAGCCCACGAAACACTGAAGCTTTCTTT
-,TRBV11-2,TRBJ2-7,TRBD1,CASSPAGGAEQYF,TGTGCCAGCAGCCCGGCAGGGGGCGCCGAGCAGTACTTC
-,TRBV7-8,TRBJ1-5,-,CASSLSLTGWGNQPQHF,TGTGCCAGCAGCTTATCTCTTACAGGGTGGGGTAATCAGCCCCAGCATTTT
-,TRBV30,TRBJ1-1,TRBD1,CAWSHERDRGGSEAFF,TGTGCCTGGAGTCATGAACGGGACAGGGGAGGTTCTGAAGCTTTCTTT
-,TRBV19,TRBJ1-5,-,CASSIFGEPQHF,TGTGCCAGTAGTATATTCGGAGAGCCCCAGCATTTT
-,TRBV19,TRBJ2-4,-,CASSIGGRGRPNIQYF,TGTGCCAGTAGTATCGGAGGTAGGGGACGACCAAACATTCAGTACTTC
-,TRBV19,TRBJ1-1,-,CASSIGQTEAFF,TGTGCCAGTAGTATAGGACAGACTGAAGCTTTCTTT
few,TRBV5-1,TRBJ2-5,TRBD2,CASSLGLAGETQYF,TGCGCCAGCAGCTTGGGACTAGCGGGAGAGACCCAGTACTTC
-,TRBV6-4,TRBJ2-3,TRBD2,CASSATSGSTDTQYF,TGTGCCAGCAGTGCCACTAGCGGGAGCACAGATACGCAGTATTTT
-,TRBV5-1,TRBJ1-2,-,CASSSRDPTYGYTF,TGCGCCAGCAGCTCCCGGGACCCCACCTATGGCTACACCTTC
-,TRBV19,TRBJ1-2,-,CASSIAGALNYGYTF,TGTGCCAGTAGTATTGCCGGGGCTCTAAACTATGGCTACACCTTC
-,TRBV19,TRBJ1-6,TRBD1,CASSAGTGGDSPLHF,TGTGCCAGTAGCGCCGGGACAGGTGGTGATTCACCCCTCCACTTT
-,TRBV19,TRBJ2-1,-,CASSMVGGDEQFF,TGTGCCAGTAGTATGGTAGGGGGGGATGAGCAGTTCTTC